The 12 T cell receptor beta chains reported below all come from one sample, sequenced in a study (dated by TCRdb to the mid-2010s). The library came from 5' RACE. Sequencing used an Illumina MiSeq. TCRdb's own reprocessing of the public reads used fastp at Q25 and MiXCR and kept productive beta chains. Duplicate CDR3 protein sequences are folded into a single record with the most common DNA and genes. For this sample the table gives 50,000 to 65,000 distinct CDR3 sequences, of which around 26% were detected only once. The ten largest make up roughly 3% of the sample. The sample taken for sequencing was tumor-infiltrating memory CD4+ T cells sorted from the breast tumor. What this sample's cell subset or site label stands for: memory CD4+ T cells, CD4+CD45RO+CD25-. The receptors here all came from a female donor with breast cancer.

The CDR3 sequence: CASSESSRGSGPVGEDPEAFF. CDR3 DNA: TGTGCCAGCAGCGAATCGAGTAGGGGCAGTGGGCCGGTGGGAGAGGACCCTGAAGCTTTCTTT. V is TRBV5-6 and J is TRBJ1-1, with D maybe TRBD1 (5 bases). The CDR3 sequence is 21 residues long. Trimming left V 4 bases short and J 6 bases short, with 37 bases between. CDR1 and CDR2 from the germline V gene are SGHDT and YYEEEE.

The chain uses TRBV6-2 or TRBV6-3 and TRBJ2-5; D is undetermined. Germline CDR1 reads MNHEY; CDR2 reads SVGEGT. The CDR3 covers 14 residues. The V end lost 5 bases, the J end lost 4 bases, and 14 bases lay between the germline ends. The CDR3 here is CASSHGPTRETQYF. As DNA, the CDR3 is TGTGCCAGCAGTCACGGGCCAACGCGAGAGACCCAGTACTTC.

This clonotype has more than one count but fewer than ten. The rearrangement uses TRBV6-5 and TRBJ1-4; TRBD1 is a possible D gene (6 bases). CDR3 length: 15 amino acids. Trimming stripped 4 bases from V and 3 bases from J, with 12 bases between. CDR1 is MNHEY, CDR2 SVGAGI, per germline. As DNA, the CDR3 is TGTGCCAGCAGTTTCACGACAGGTTCTAATGAAAAACTGTTTTTT. Translation gives CASSFTTGSNEKLFF.

The rearrangement links TRBV6-1 to TRBJ2-7; 7 bases agree with TRBD1. The length of the CDR3 is 14 residues. Trimming took 6 bases from V and 5 from J; bases not matched to a gene: 10. Germline CDR1 is MNHNS and CDR2 is SASEGT. The DNA for the CDR3 is TGTGCCAGCAGCACAGGGGCCCAGGGGAACGAGCAGTACTTC. It yields the protein CASSTGAQGNEQYF.

This chain links TRBV12-3 or TRBV12-4 with TRBJ2-5; the D is unclear. V was cut by 3 bases and J by 4 bases, with 9 bases left in between. The CDR3 has 13 amino acids. The CDR3 DNA follows: TGTGCCAGCAGTTTCCGATTAACAGAGACCCAGTACTTC. Its protein is CASSFRLTETQYF.

This clonotype occurred a few times. This sequence joins TRBV29-1 and TRBJ2-1; the D gene is possibly TRBD1 (7 bases). This CDR3 has 13 amino acids. CDR1 SQVTM and CDR2 ANQGSEA come from the germline V gene. The V end lost 7 bases, the J end lost 5 bases, and 15 bases lay between the germline ends. The CDR3 DNA reads as TGCAGCGGTCACAGGGGAGGCCACAATGAGCAGTTCTTC. Amino acid sequence: CSGHRGGHNEQFF.

The chain employs TRBV19 and TRBJ2-5, with D possibly being TRBD1 (5 bases). V was clipped by 5 bases and J by 5 bases, with 12 bases between them. Germline values: CDR1 LNHDA, CDR2 SQIVND (reference sequence). This CDR3 is 13 amino acids long. The CDR3 loop reads CASSSQGSETQYF. The CDR3 nucleotides are TGTGCCAGTAGTTCGCAGGGTTCCGAGACCCAGTACTTC.

Many counts were recorded for this clonotype. The chain carries TRBV4-1 and TRBJ2-5, with 8 bases identical to TRBD1. The CDR3 totals 14 residues. Per the germline V gene, CDR1 is MGHRA and CDR2 is YSYEKL. V lost 4 bases to trimming and J lost 5 bases; unmatched junction nucleotides: 6. The CDR3: CASSPTGVRETQYF. CDR3 nucleotides: TGCGCCAGCAGCCCGACAGGGGTTCGTGAGACCCAGTACTTC.

This clonotype was counted at least ten times. The chain joins TRBV25-1 to TRBJ2-1, with D perhaps matching TRBD2 (6 bases). Trimming pared 8 bases from V and 10 bases from J, leaving 18 bases between. The CDR3 runs 13 residues. CDR1 MGHDK and CDR2 SYGVNS come from the germline V gene. CDR3 residues: CASGHPGTGEQFF. For the CDR3, the DNA is TGTGCCAGCGGACATCCCGGGACTGGGGAGCAGTTCTTC.

The CDR3 DNA reads TGTGCCAGCAGTGACCCCGGGACCCAGCAAGAGACCCAGTACTTC. It specifies CASSDPGTQQETQYF. The V and J genes are TRBV25-1 and TRBJ2-5; D possibly matches TRBD1 or TRBD2 (5 bases each). The CDR3 length is 15 residues. Germline CDR1 MGHDK, CDR2 SYGVNS. Trimming pared 3 bases from V and 2 bases from J, leaving 13 bases between.

The V and J genes are TRBV5-1 and TRBJ1-4, with no clear D. This CDR3 has 12 amino acids. V shed 2 bases and J shed 5 bases, with 4 bases lying between them. Germline V gene sequence: CDR1 SGHRS, CDR2 YFSETQ. The CDR3 loop is CASSLGNEKLFF. CDR3 bases: TGCGCCAGCAGCTTAGGAAATGAAAAACTGTTTTTT.

The chain is built from TRBV7-9 and TRBJ1-1, with 12 positions matching TRBD1. The CDR3 totals 17 residues. J gave up 5 bases and V 5 bases, and 12 bases lay outside the gene matches. Germline V gene sequence: CDR1 SEHNR, CDR2 FQNEAQ (reference sequence). The CDR3 protein is CASSPLPGQGAGTEAFF. The CDR3 coding sequence is TGTGCCAGCAGCCCCCTCCCGGGACAGGGGGCGGGAACTGAAGCTTTCTTT.